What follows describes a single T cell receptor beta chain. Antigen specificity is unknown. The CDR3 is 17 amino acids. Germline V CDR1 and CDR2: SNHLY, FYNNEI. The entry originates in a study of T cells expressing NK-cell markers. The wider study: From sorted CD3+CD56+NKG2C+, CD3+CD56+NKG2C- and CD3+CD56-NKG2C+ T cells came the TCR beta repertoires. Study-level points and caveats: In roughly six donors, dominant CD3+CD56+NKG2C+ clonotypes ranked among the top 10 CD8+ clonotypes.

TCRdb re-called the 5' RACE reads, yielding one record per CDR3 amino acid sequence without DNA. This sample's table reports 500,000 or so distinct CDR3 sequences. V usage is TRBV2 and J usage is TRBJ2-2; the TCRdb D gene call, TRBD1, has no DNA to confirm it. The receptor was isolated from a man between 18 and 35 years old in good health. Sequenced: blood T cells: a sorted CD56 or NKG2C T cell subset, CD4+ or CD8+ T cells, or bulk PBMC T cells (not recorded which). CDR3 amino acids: CASTDPSSRGSTGELFF. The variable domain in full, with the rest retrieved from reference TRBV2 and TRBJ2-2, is EPEVTQTPSHQVTQMGQEVILRCVPISNHLYFYWYRQILGQKVEFLVSFYNNEISEKSEIFDDQFSVERPDGSNFTLKIRSTKLEDSAMYFCASTDPSSRGSTGELFFGEGSRLTVL.